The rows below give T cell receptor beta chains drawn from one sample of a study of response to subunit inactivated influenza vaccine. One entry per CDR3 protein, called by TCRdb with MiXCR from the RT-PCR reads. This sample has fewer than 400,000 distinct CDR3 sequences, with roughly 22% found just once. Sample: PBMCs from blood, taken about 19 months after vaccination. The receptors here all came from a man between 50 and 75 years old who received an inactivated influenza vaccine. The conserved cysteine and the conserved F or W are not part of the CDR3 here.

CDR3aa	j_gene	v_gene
ASSLTPDRQLYGYT	TRBJ1-2	TRBV5-1
THGSNTGGLF	TRBJ2-2	TRBV7-9
ASSLEAGGHGYT	TRBJ1-2	TRBV7-6
ASSWRDSPGAGYT	TRBJ1-2	TRBV7-8
SVAGTSGYQETQY	TRBJ2-5	TRBV29-1
ASSQDQAGIYGYT	TRBJ1-2	TRBV4-2
ASTIEVGSGIH	TRBJ2-4	TRBV7-2
ATSDFAGYGYT	TRBJ1-2	TRBV24-1
ASRVGGNEKLF	TRBJ1-4	TRBV6-1
ASGKGGRGNHFSQQETQY	TRBJ2-5	TRBV23-1
SASGDRDYGYT	TRBJ1-2	TRBV20-1
ASSPGTQGYGYT	TRBJ1-2	TRBV18
ASSAILAGVDREQF	TRBJ2-1	TRBV5-6
SAPTPGTLNQPQH	TRBJ1-5	TRBV20-1
ASSLHGTVGDTQY	TRBJ2-3	TRBV7-2
ASSVGGRFVDNEQF	TRBJ2-1	TRBV9
ASSSPTGTMYGYT	TRBJ1-2	TRBV28
AWSVSTTGLNLYGYT	TRBJ1-2	TRBV30
ASSLQGATADTQY	TRBJ2-3	TRBV7-2
ASSPGGAPGELF	TRBJ2-2	TRBV9
ATSRDLGRETQY	TRBJ2-5	TRBV15
ASSSGTITDTQY	TRBJ2-3	TRBV6-5
ASSLGRMGSEQF	TRBJ2-1	TRBV5-1
ASSESLRGSTNTEAF	TRBJ1-1	TRBV10-2
ASSRGAGYT	TRBJ1-2	TRBV2
ASSLGRGAANEKLF	TRBJ1-4	TRBV7-9
ASKILRGGYSNQPQH	TRBJ1-5	TRBV28
ASSSDRDYHNEQF	TRBJ2-1	TRBV6-5
ASSTPPHSYEQY	TRBJ2-7	TRBV9
ASSLSVAGAIHHSYNEQF	TRBJ2-1	TRBV6-2/TRBV6-3
ASSYRAASTDTQY	TRBJ2-3	TRBV6-5
ASSLVTEEQF	TRBJ2-1	TRBV7-9
ASSFLTNYGYT	TRBJ1-2	TRBV28
ASRGQGNTGELF	TRBJ2-2	TRBV2
ASSLWGGAGQPQH	TRBJ1-5	TRBV18
ASSLVKAGEETQY	TRBJ2-5	TRBV7-9
ASSYRLAGGQGHGEQF	TRBJ2-1	TRBV6-2/TRBV6-3
ASSFGLAGKSTDTQY	TRBJ2-3	TRBV12-1
ATSDPRDYPFDKQY	TRBJ2-7	TRBV24-1
ASSQGTHNSPLH	TRBJ1-6	TRBV4-3
ASSQDRRGYT	TRBJ1-2	TRBV5-6
ATSRGRDYGYT	TRBJ1-2	TRBV15
ASSLETDTQY	TRBJ2-3	TRBV5-1
SGQEGYT	TRBJ1-2	TRBV29-1
ATSRDLRGFLRVRNQPQH	TRBJ1-5	TRBV15
ASSLWGPNTGELF	TRBJ2-2	TRBV7-2
SARTGLNTEAF	TRBJ1-1	TRBV29-1
ASSYSLGDTEAF	TRBJ1-1	TRBV5-1
ASSQDRGSSYNSPLH	TRBJ1-6	TRBV12-3/TRBV12-4
ASSLGTSGNEQF	TRBJ2-1	TRBV5-1
ASRKLAAETQY	TRBJ2-5	TRBV2
ASSQSGPTKDGGELF	TRBJ2-2	TRBV23-1